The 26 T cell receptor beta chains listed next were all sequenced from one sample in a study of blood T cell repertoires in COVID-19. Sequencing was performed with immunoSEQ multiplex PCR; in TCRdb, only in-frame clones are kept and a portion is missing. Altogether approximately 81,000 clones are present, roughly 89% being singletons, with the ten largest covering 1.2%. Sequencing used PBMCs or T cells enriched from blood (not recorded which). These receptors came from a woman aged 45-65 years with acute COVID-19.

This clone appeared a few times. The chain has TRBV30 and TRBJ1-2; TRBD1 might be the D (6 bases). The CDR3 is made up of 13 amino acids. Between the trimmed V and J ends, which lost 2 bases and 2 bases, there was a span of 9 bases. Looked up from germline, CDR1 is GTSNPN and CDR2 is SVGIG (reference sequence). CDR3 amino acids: CAWSLQGNYGYTF. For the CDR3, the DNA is TGTGCCTGGAGTCTACAGGGCAACTATGGCTACACCTTC.

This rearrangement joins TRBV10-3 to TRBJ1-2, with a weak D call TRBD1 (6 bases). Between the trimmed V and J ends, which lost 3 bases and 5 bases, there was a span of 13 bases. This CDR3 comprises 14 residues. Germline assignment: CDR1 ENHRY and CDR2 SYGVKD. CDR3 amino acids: CAISDRQARYGYTF. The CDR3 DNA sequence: TGTGCCATCAGTGACAGACAGGCGCGATATGGCTACACCTTC.

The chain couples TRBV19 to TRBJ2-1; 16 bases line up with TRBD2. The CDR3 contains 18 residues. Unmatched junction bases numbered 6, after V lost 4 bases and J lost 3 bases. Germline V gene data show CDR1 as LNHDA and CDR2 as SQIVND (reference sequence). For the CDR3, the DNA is TGTGCCAGTAGTAGAGCCGGGACTAGCGGGAGGGGCTACAATGAGCAGTTCTTC. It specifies CASSRAGTSGRGYNEQFF.

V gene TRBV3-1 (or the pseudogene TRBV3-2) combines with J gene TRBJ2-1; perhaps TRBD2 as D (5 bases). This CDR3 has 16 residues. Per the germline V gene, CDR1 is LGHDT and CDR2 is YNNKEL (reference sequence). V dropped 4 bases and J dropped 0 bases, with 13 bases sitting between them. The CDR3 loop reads CASSRLAFSSYNEQFF. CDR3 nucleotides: TGTGCCAGCAGCCGTTTAGCGTTCAGCTCCTACAATGAGCAGTTCTTC.

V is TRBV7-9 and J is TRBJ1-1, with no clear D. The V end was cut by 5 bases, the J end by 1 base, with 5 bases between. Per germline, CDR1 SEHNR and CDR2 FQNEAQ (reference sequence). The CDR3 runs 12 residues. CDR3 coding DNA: TGTGCCAGCAGCCCTAGGAACACTGAAGCTTTCTTT. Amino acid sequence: CASSPRNTEAFF. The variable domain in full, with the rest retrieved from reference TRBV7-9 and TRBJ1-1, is DTGVSQNPRHKITKRGQNVTFRCDPISEHNRLYWYRQTLGQGPEFLTYFQNEAQLEKSRLLSDRFSAERPKGSFSTLEIQRTEQGDSAMYLCASSPRNTEAFFGQGTRLTVV.

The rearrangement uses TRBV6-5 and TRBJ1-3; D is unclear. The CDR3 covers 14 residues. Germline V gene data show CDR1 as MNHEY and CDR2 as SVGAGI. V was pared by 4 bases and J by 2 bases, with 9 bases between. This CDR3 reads CASSLQDTGNTIYF. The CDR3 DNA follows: TGTGCCAGCAGTTTGCAGGATACTGGAAACACCATATATTTT.

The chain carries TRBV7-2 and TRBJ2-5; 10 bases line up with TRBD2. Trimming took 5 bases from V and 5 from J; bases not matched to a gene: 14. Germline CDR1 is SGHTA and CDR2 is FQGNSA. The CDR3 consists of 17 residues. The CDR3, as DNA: TGTGCCAGCAGCGAGTTGAGACTAGCGGGCTTAACGGAGACCCAGTACTTC. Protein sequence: CASSELRLAGLTETQYF.

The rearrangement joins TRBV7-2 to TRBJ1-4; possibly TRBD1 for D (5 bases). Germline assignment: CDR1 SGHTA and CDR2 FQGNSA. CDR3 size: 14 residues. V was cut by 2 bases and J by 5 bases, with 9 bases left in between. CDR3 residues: CASSLFGGNEKLFF. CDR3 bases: TGTGCCAGCAGCTTATTCGGGGGGAATGAAAAACTGTTTTTT.

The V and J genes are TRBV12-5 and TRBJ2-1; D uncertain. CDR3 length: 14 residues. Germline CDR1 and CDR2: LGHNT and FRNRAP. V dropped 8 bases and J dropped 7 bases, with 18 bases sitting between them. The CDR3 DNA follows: TGTGCTAGTTTGACCAGACCGACGGGTAATGAGCAGTTCTTC. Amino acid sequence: CASLTRPTGNEQFF.

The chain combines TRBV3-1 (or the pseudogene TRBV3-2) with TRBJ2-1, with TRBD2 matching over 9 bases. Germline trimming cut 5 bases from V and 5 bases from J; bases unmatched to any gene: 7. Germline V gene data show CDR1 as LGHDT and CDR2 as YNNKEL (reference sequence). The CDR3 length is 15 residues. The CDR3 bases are TGTGCCAGCAGCTTTAGTAGCGGGAGAGACAATGAGCAGTTCTTC. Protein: CASSFSSGRDNEQFF.

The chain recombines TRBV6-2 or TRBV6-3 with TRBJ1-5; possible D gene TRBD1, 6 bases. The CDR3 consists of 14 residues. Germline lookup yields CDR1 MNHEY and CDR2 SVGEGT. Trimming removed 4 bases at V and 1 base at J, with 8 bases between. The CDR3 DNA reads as TGTGCCAGCAGTTTCGACAGGAGCAATCAGCCCCAGCATTTT. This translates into CASSFDRSNQPQHF.

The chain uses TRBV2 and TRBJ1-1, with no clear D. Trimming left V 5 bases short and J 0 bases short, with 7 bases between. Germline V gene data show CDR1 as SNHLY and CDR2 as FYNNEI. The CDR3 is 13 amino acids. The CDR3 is CASSLQVNTEAFF. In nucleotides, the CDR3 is TGTGCCAGCAGTTTACAAGTGAACACTGAAGCTTTCTTT.

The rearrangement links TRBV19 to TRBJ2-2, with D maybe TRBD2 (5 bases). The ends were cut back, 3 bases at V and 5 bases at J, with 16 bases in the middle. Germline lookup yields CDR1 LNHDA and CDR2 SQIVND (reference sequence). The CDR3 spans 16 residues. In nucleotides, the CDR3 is TGTGCCAGTAGTATGCCTAACGGGGTGGCTACCGGGGAGCTGTTTTTT. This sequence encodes CASSMPNGVATGELFF.

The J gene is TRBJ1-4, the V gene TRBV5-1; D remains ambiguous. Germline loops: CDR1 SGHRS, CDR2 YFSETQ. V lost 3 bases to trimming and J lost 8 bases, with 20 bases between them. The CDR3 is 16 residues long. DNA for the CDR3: TGCGCCAGCAGCTCCCAGCCCTCTCGCGGAGACGAAAAACTGTTTTTT. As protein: CASSSQPSRGDEKLFF.

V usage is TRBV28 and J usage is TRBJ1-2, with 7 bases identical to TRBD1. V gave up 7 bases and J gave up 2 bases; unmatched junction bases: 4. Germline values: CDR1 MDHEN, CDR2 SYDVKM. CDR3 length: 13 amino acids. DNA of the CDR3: TGTGCCAGCACGACAGGGTCGAACTATGGCTACACCTTC. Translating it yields CASTTGSNYGYTF.

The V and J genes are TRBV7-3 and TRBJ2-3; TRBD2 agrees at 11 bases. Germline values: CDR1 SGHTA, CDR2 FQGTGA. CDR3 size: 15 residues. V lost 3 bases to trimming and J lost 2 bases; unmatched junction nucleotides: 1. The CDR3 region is CASSFSGRDTDTQYF. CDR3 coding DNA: TGTGCCAGCAGCTTTAGCGGGAGGGACACAGATACGCAGTATTTT.

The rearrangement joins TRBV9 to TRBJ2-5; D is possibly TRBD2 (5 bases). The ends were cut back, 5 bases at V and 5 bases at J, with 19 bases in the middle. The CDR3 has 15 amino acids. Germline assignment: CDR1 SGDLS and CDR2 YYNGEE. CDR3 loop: CASSSGSSRGETQYF. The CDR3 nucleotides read TGTGCCAGCAGTTCTGGCTCTTCCCGAGGGGAGACCCAGTACTTC.

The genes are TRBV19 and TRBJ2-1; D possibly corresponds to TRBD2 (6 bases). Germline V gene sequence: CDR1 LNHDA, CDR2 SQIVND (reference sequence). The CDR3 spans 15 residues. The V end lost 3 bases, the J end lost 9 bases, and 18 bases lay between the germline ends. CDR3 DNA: TGTGCCAGTAGTATGGGGTGGGAGGTTTTAGTTGAGCAGTTCTTC. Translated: CASSMGWEVLVEQFF.

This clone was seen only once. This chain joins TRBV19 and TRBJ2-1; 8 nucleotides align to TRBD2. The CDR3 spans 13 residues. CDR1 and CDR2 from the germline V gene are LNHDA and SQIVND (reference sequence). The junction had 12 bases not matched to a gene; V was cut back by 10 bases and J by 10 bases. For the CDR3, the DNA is TGTGCCACCAACGATCGGGCGGGAGGCGAGCAGTTCTTC. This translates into CATNDRAGGEQFF.

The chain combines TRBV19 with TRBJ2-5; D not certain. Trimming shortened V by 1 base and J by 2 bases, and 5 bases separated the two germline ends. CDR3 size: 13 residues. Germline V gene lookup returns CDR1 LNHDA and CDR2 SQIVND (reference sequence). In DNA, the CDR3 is TGTGCCAGTAGTATAGTCTCTCAAGAGACCCAGTACTTC. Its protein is CASSIVSQETQYF.

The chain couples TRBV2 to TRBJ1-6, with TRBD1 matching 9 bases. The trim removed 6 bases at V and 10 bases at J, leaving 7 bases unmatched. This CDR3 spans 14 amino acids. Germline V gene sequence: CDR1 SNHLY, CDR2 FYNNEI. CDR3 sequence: CASRRDREGSPLHF. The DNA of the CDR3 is TGTGCCAGCAGAAGGGACAGGGAGGGCTCACCCCTCCACTTT.

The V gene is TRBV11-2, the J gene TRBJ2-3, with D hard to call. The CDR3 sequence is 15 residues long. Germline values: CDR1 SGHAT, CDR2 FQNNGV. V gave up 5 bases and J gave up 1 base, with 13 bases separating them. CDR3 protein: CASSPLSPGTDTQYF. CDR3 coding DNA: TGTGCCAGCAGCCCACTATCTCCGGGCACAGATACGCAGTATTTT.

CDR3 sequence: CASTLTNRGTNYGYTF. DNA of the CDR3: TGTGCCAGCACCCTAACAAACAGGGGGACTAACTATGGCTACACCTTC. The genes are TRBV11-3 and TRBJ1-2, with 8 bases aligning to TRBD1. Germline V gene data show CDR1 as SGHNT and CDR2 as YENEEA. The CDR3 is 16 residues long. V lost 7 bases, J lost 0 bases, and 10 bases stayed unmatched.

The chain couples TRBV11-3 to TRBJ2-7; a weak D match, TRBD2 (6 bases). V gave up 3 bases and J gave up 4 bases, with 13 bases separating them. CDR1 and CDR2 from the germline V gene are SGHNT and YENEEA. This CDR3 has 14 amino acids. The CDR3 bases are TGTGCCAGCAGCTTGGAGGGGAACAAATACGAGCAGTACTTC. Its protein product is CASSLEGNKYEQYF.

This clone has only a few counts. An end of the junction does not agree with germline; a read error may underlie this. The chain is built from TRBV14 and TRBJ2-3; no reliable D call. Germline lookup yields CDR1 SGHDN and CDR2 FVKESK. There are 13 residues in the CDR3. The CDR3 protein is CASSNSGTVTQYF. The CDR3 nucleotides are TGTGCCAGCAGTAATAGTGGCACAGTTACGCAGTATTTT.

The DNA of the CDR3 is TGTGCCAGCAGCTTAAAAACGGCTAGCGCTGAAGCTTTCTTT. It is translated as CASSLKTASAEAFF. The chain links TRBV11-2 to TRBJ1-1; no firm D call. Germline values: CDR1 SGHAT, CDR2 FQNNGV. The CDR3 sequence is 14 residues long. V was trimmed by 2 bases and J by 6 bases, leaving 13 bases between them.